The next 18 T cell receptor beta chains were all read from a single sample in a study of neoadjuvant anti-PD-1 for oral cavity cancer. The assay was immunoSEQ multiplex PCR, and TCRdb's table has in-frame clones only and misses some. The sample contains over 13,000 clones, roughly 71% of which appear only once. Time point denoted: after neoadjuvant nivolumab, at surgical resection. Specimen: PBMCs, collected after nivolumab (anti-PD-1) treatment. The receptors originated from a person aged 40 to 85 with oral cavity squamous cell carcinoma.

J is TRBJ1-1 and V is TRBV21-1. TRBV21-1 is a recognized pseudogene. The CDR3 consists of 11 residues. CDR3 in amino acids: CARPFGAEAFF. CDR3 coding DNA: TGTGCCAGACCTTTCGGTGCTGAAGCTTTCTTT.

V usage is TRBV7-2 and J usage is TRBJ2-5; 10 bases align to TRBD1. The CDR3 has 15 amino acids. The V gene end was trimmed by 1 base and the J gene end by 5 bases; junction bases not matched to a gene: 4. Germline loops: CDR1 SGHTA, CDR2 FQGNSA. CDR3 bases: TGTGCCAGCAGCTTAGTGGGACAGGGGTCGGAGACCCAGTACTTC. Protein sequence: CASSLVGQGSETQYF. Looking up the rest from reference TRBV7-2 and TRBJ2-5 gives the full variable domain: GAGVSQSPSNKVTEKGKDVELRCDPISGHTALYWYRQSLGQGLEFLIYFQGNSAPDKSGLPSDRFSAERTGGSVSTLTIQRTQQEDSAVYLCASSLVGQGSETQYFGPGTRLLVL.

V gene TRBV5-4 combines with J gene TRBJ2-7; 8 nucleotides match TRBD2. From germline, CDR1 is SGHNT and CDR2 YYREEE (reference sequence). V gave up 8 bases and J gave up 3 bases; unmatched junction bases: 4. CDR3 length equals 12 residues. CDR3 bases: TGTGCCAGTAATAGCGGGGACTACGAGCAGTACTTC. This gives the protein CASNSGDYEQYF.

The J gene is TRBJ1-3, the V gene TRBV7-2; 8 bases agree with TRBD1. The CDR3 has 13 amino acids. V lost 7 bases, J lost 8 bases, and 7 bases stayed unmatched. Germline V gene data show CDR1 as SGHTA and CDR2 as FQGNSA. The CDR3 DNA reads TGTGCCAGCAACCTTGACAGGGGAGACACCATATATTTT. Its translation: CASNLDRGDTIYF.

V is TRBV10-3 and J is TRBJ2-1; 10 bases are shared with TRBD2. Germline V gene data show CDR1 as ENHRY and CDR2 as SYGVKD. CDR3 size: 15 residues. V lost 6 bases to trimming and J lost 9 bases; unmatched junction nucleotides: 11. The CDR3 protein is CAIRLTGTSVGEQFF. The CDR3 DNA sequence: TGTGCCATCAGACTAACCGGGACTAGCGTGGGTGAGCAGTTCTTC.

The chain joins TRBV7-3 to TRBJ2-3; 10 bases match TRBD2. Germline CDR1 SGHTA, CDR2 FQGTGA. The CDR3 length is 16 residues. J lost 4 bases, V lost 0 bases, and 4 bases had no gene match. The CDR3 DNA sequence: TGTGCCAGCAGCTTAACACTAGCGGGGTCTGCAGATACGCAGTATTTT. Translating gives CASSLTLAGSADTQYF.

This clone was seen only once. The chain is built from TRBV29-1 and TRBJ2-7; TRBD1 aligns across 12 bases. This CDR3 is built from 13 residues. Germline V gene lookup returns CDR1 SQVTM and CDR2 ANQGSEA. J gave up 4 bases and V 4 bases, and 2 bases lay outside the gene matches. The CDR3 loop is CSVAGQGAYEQYF. Here the CDR3 DNA reads TGCAGCGTTGCGGGACAGGGGGCGTACGAGCAGTACTTC.

The rearrangement links TRBV27 to TRBJ1-1; no definite D call. The V gene's germline CDR1 is MNHEY and CDR2 SMNVEV (reference sequence). The CDR3 extends over 13 amino acids. Trimming stripped 6 bases from V and 1 base from J, with 9 bases between. CDR3 sequence (DNA): TGTGCCAGCAGGTCCGGGCCGAACACTGAAGCTTTCTTT. Amino acid sequence: CASRSGPNTEAFF.

The chain is built from TRBV5-6 and TRBJ1-6, with D possibly TRBD1 on 6 matching bases. This CDR3 comprises 15 residues. Trimming removed 4 bases at V and 10 bases at J, with 18 bases between. Germline lookup yields CDR1 SGHDT and CDR2 YYEEEE. CDR3 residues: CASSPGARPGSPLHF. CDR3 DNA: TGTGCCAGCAGCCCAGGGGCCCGACCTGGGTCACCCCTCCACTTT.

This sequence joins TRBV5-5 and TRBJ1-2; D is ambiguous. The CDR3 covers 15 residues. CDR1 and CDR2 (germline): SGHKS, YYEKEE (reference sequence). V gave up 1 base and J gave up 3 bases, with 13 bases separating them. The DNA for the CDR3 is TGTGCCAGCAGCTTGTCAGGAGACTGGTACTATGGCTACACCTTC. Its protein is CASSLSGDWYYGYTF.

The chain links TRBV5-4 to TRBJ1-1; 7 bases align to TRBD1. Germline CDR1 and CDR2: SGHNT and YYREEE (reference sequence). The V segment lost 5 bases and the J segment 1 base; nucleotides outside the gene matches: 5. This CDR3 region has 14 residues. The CDR3 reads CASRRTGQNTEAFF. In nucleotides, the CDR3 is TGTGCCAGCAGACGGACAGGACAGAACACTGAAGCTTTCTTT.

This sequence joins TRBV13 and TRBJ1-1, with 7 bases aligning to TRBD1. V trimming: 5 bases; J trimming: 3 bases; junction bases outside the gene matches: 15. CDR1 and CDR2 (germline): PRHDT, FYEKMQ (reference sequence). The CDR3 totals 17 residues. The CDR3 region is CASSAKGFSTGHTEAFF. Written as DNA, the CDR3 is TGTGCCAGCAGCGCAAAGGGCTTTTCGACAGGGCACACTGAAGCTTTCTTT.

V usage is TRBV2 and J usage is TRBJ2-7; a weak D match, TRBD2 (5 bases). Trimming pared 4 bases from V and 3 bases from J, leaving 10 bases between. Germline CDR1 SNHLY, CDR2 FYNNEI. This CDR3 has 13 residues. The CDR3 DNA is TGTGCCAGCAGTGCATCCGGGGACTACGAGCAGTACTTC. Its translation: CASSASGDYEQYF.

The V and J genes are TRBV15 and TRBJ1-1; TRBD1 agrees at 10 bases. Trimming took 0 bases from V and 4 from J; bases not matched to a gene: 5. In germline, CDR1 is LNHNV, CDR2 YYDKDF (reference sequence). The CDR3 loop spans 16 amino acids. CDR3 sequence reads: CATSRDRGTGATEAFF. CDR3 sequence (DNA): TGTGCCACCAGCAGAGATCGGGGGACAGGGGCCACTGAAGCTTTCTTT.

The CDR3: CASSLGQLYGYTF. CDR3 DNA: TGCGCCAGCAGCTTGGGACAGCTCTATGGCTACACCTTC. The chain has TRBV5-1 and TRBJ1-2; maybe TRBD1 (5 bases). V lost 0 bases, J lost 4 bases, and 7 bases lay in between. Germline V gene lookup returns CDR1 SGHRS and CDR2 YFSETQ. The CDR3 runs 13 residues.

The count of this clone is one. DNA for the CDR3: TGTGCCAGCAGTTTTGGGCTAGCGGGGGATGAGCAGTACTTC. Encoded protein: CASSFGLAGDEQYF. The chain has TRBV27 and TRBJ2-7, with 10 bases matching TRBD2. Losses at the gene ends were 3 bases for V and 7 bases for J; bases not matched to a gene: 6. This CDR3 region has 14 residues. CDR1 and CDR2 from the germline V gene are MNHEY and SMNVEV (reference sequence).

DNA of the CDR3: TGTGCCAGCACCGTGGAAGGAATTGCCAAAAACATTCAGTACTTC. Translated, it gives CASTVEGIAKNIQYF. V and J are TRBV6-1 and TRBJ2-4; no reliable D call. The CDR3 spans 15 residues. Looked up from germline, CDR1 is MNHNS and CDR2 is SASEGT. Trimming pared 7 bases from V and 1 base from J, leaving 14 bases between.

V usage is TRBV27 and J usage is TRBJ1-1; 8 bases map to TRBD1. With 8 bases clipped from V and 5 bases from J, the junction kept 13 bases outside the gene matches. The CDR3 runs 15 residues. CDR1 MNHEY and CDR2 SMNVEV come from the germline V gene (reference sequence). The CDR3 DNA is TGTGCCAGCGCTCCCCTCCAGGGGGCTTTAACTGAAGCTTTCTTT. Translated: CASAPLQGALTEAFF.